One sample yielded the 24 T cell receptor beta chains listed below, sequenced in a study of Ad26.COV2.S vaccination and SARS-CoV-2 variants. The repertoire was sequenced with immunoSEQ multiplex PCR; TCRdb's copy has only in-frame clones and lacks some. The table has approximately 350,000 clones, roughly 84% seen once. Indicated treatment: around 19 received Ad26.COV2.S at low or high dose, single or two shots; several received placebo; per-sample allocation not given. Samples were taken on day 63 after the first vaccine or placebo injection. The input for sequencing was peripheral blood, taken in a trial of Ad26.COV2.S vaccine versus placebo. Receptors were obtained from a person aged 18-60 years who received the Ad26.COV2.S COVID-19 vaccine or a placebo.

CDR3 loop: CAISDPPSGVEQYF. The CDR3 DNA reads TGTGCCATCAGTGATCCCCCTAGCGGGGTCGAGCAGTACTTC. J is TRBJ2-7 and V is TRBV10-3; TRBD2 agrees at 9 bases. The CDR3 spans 14 residues. After removal of 3 bases from V and 6 bases from J, the junction contained 6 bases not matched to a gene. Looked up from germline, CDR1 is ENHRY and CDR2 is SYGVKD.

The chain links TRBV18 to TRBJ2-5; 10 nucleotides agree with TRBD2. The CDR3 consists of 15 residues. CDR1 KGHSH and CDR2 LQKENI come from the germline V gene. Trimming at V came to 6 bases and at J to 3 bases, leaving 7 bases not matched to a gene. The CDR3 DNA sequence: TGTGCCAGCTCTCCTCCTCTAGCGGGAGAAGAGACCCAGTACTTC. Amino acid sequence: CASSPPLAGEETQYF.

This chain links TRBV9 with TRBJ2-7; D is unresolved. The germline V gene encodes CDR1 SGDLS and CDR2 YYNGEE. The V and J ends lost 1 base and 2 bases respectively, with 16 bases between them. This CDR3 contains 16 residues. In DNA form, the CDR3 reads TGTGCCAGCAGCGTACGTGCGGCCGCATCCACCTACGAGCAGTACTTC. Translation: CASSVRAAASTYEQYF. Together with reference TRBV9 and TRBJ2-7, the CDR3 gives the full variable domain: DSGVTQTPKHLITATGQRVTLRCSPRSGDLSVYWYQQSLDQGLQFLIQYYNGEERAKGNILERFSAQQFPDLHSELNLSSLELGDSALYFCASSVRAAASTYEQYFGPGTRLTVT.

The chain is built from TRBV5-1 and TRBJ2-5; TRBD1 agrees at 7 bases. This CDR3 comprises 16 residues. Looked up from germline, CDR1 is SGHRS and CDR2 is YFSETQ. V shed 2 bases, J shed 5 bases, and the junction held 12 bases outside the gene matches. The CDR3 DNA reads TGCGCCAGCAGCTTCGGGCCCGGGACACAGGGGGAGACCCAGTACTTC. This gives the protein CASSFGPGTQGETQYF.

This clone has only one observation. The V call is TRBV6-6, the J call TRBJ1-2; 7 bases fit TRBD1. Germline-derived CDR1 and CDR2 are MNHNY and SVGAGI (reference sequence). The CDR3 is made up of 12 amino acids. Trimming cost V 5 bases and J 8 bases; bases outside gene matches: 5. The CDR3 region is CASSREGAGYTF. CDR3 in DNA: TGTGCCAGCAGTAGGGAGGGGGCGGGCTACACCTTC.

This chain links TRBV7-9 with TRBJ2-3; TRBD2 is a possible D gene (6 bases). V lost 1 base and J lost 2, with 10 bases in between. Looked up from germline, CDR1 is SEHNR and CDR2 is FQNEAQ (reference sequence). The CDR3 spans 15 residues. Here the CDR3 DNA reads TGTGCCAGCAGCTTAGATGGACTATACACAGATACGCAGTATTTT. This translates into CASSLDGLYTDTQYF.

The chain combines TRBV7-8 with TRBJ1-1, with D maybe TRBD1 (6 bases). From germline, CDR1 is SGHVS and CDR2 FQNEAQ. This CDR3 has 15 amino acids. The V gene lost 1 base and the J gene lost 1 base, with 10 bases spanning the gap. The CDR3, as DNA: TGTGCCAGCAGCTTAGATCAGGGGTCGAACACTGAAGCTTTCTTT. Translating gives CASSLDQGSNTEAFF. Full variable domain (outside the CDR3, taken from reference TRBV7-8 and TRBJ1-1): GAGVSQSPRYKVAKRGQDVALRCDPISGHVSLFWYQQALGQGPEFLTYFQNEAQLDKSGLPSDRFFAERPEGSVSTLKIQRTQQEDSAVYLCASSLDQGSNTEAFFGQGTRLTVV.

The chain links TRBV27 to TRBJ2-3, with TRBD1 matching over 9 bases. The CDR3 runs 15 residues. CDR1 is MNHEY, CDR2 SMNVEV, per germline (reference sequence). The ends lost 3 bases at V and 4 bases at J; junction bases unmatched: 5. CDR3 loop: CASSFTGGAADTQYF. CDR3 bases: TGTGCCAGCAGTTTTACAGGGGGCGCCGCAGATACGCAGTATTTT.

V usage is TRBV2 and J usage is TRBJ1-5; tentative D call: TRBD1 (5 bases). Germline V gene data show CDR1 as SNHLY and CDR2 as FYNNEI. V gave up 5 bases and J gave up 5 bases, with 16 bases separating them. The CDR3 is 15 amino acids. In nucleotides, the CDR3 is TGTGCCAGCAGTAGGGACCTCGGGGGAGATCAGCCCCAGCATTTT. Translated, it gives CASSRDLGGDQPQHF. The full variable domain, completed using reference TRBV2 and TRBJ1-5, is EPEVTQTPSHQVTQMGQEVILRCVPISNHLYFYWYRQILGQKVEFLVSFYNNEISEKSEIFDDQFSVERPDGSNFTLKIRSTKLEDSAMYFCASSRDLGGDQPQHFGDGTRLSIL.

The rearrangement links TRBV19 to TRBJ1-4, with 8 bases identical to TRBD1. Trimming took 7 bases from V and 4 from J; bases not matched to a gene: 5. The CDR3 is 14 amino acids. Looked up from germline, CDR1 is LNHDA and CDR2 is SQIVND (reference sequence). This CDR3 reads CASTLTGDNEKLFF. CDR3 sequence (DNA): TGTGCCAGTACGCTGACAGGGGATAATGAAAAACTGTTTTTT.

V gene TRBV24-1 combines with J gene TRBJ2-5; 10 bases match TRBD2. The CDR3 spans 15 residues. Trimming removed 4 bases from V and 4 bases from J; junction bases left unmatched: 5. Germline assignment: CDR1 KGHDR and CDR2 SFDVKD. CDR3: CATSDGAGGPETQYF. The CDR3 DNA sequence: TGTGCCACCAGTGACGGAGCGGGGGGGCCAGAGACCCAGTACTTC.

J is TRBJ1-1 and V is TRBV5-6; D unclear. Germline V lookup: CDR1 SGHDT, CDR2 YYEEEE. The CDR3 consists of 15 residues. The germline V and J ends were trimmed by 2 bases and 1 base, with 12 bases remaining between them. This CDR3 reads CASSFQLEGNTEAFF. As DNA, the CDR3 is TGTGCCAGCAGCTTCCAATTGGAGGGGAACACTGAAGCTTTCTTT.

The gene calls are TRBV15 and TRBJ2-7, with D possibly being TRBD1 (5 bases). The CDR3 is 13 residues long. Germline CDR1 LNHNV, CDR2 YYDKDF (reference sequence). The germline V and J ends were trimmed by 4 bases and 2 bases, with 9 bases remaining between them. The CDR3 nucleotides are TGTGCCACCAGCACAGGCAGGGCCTACGAGCAGTACTTC. It encodes CATSTGRAYEQYF.

This chain uses TRBV4-1 with TRBJ1-5, with 9 bases fitting TRBD1. The J segment lost 5 bases and the V segment lost 0 bases, leaving 8 bases of the junction unmatched. This CDR3 has 17 residues. CDR1 MGHRA and CDR2 YSYEKL come from the germline V gene. In DNA, the CDR3 is TGCGCCAGCAGCCAAGACCCCGGGACAGGGATTCATCAGCCCCAGCATTTT. Its protein is CASSQDPGTGIHQPQHF.

The chain carries TRBV4-1 and TRBJ2-5; no clear D. CDR1 is MGHRA, CDR2 YSYEKL, per germline. Trimming left V 0 bases short and J 7 bases short, with 15 bases between. This CDR3 has 15 residues. CDR3 bases: TGCGCCAGCAGCCAAGAGCACGACTGGGCTGGGACCCAGTACTTC. Its translation: CASSQEHDWAGTQYF.

The J gene is TRBJ1-1, the V gene TRBV6-6; D perhaps matches TRBD1 (6 bases). This CDR3 is built from 14 residues. Trimming stripped 8 bases from V and 4 bases from J, with 17 bases between. Germline assignment: CDR1 MNHNY and CDR2 SVGAGI (reference sequence). Here the CDR3 DNA reads TGTGCCAGCCTTGACAGGCCGGGGGGCACTGAAGCTTTCTTT. This codes for CASLDRPGGTEAFF.

The rearrangement links TRBV6-5 to TRBJ2-7, with 13 positions matching TRBD2. Germline-derived CDR1 and CDR2 are MNHEY and SVGAGI. CDR3 size: 15 residues. V gave up 6 bases and J gave up 4 bases; unmatched junction bases: 6. Here the CDR3 reads CASSLLAGGSYEQYF. In nucleotides, the CDR3 is TGTGCCAGCAGCTTACTAGCGGGGGGGTCTTACGAGCAGTACTTC.

The chain links TRBV7-2 to TRBJ2-2; D possibly corresponds to TRBD2 (5 bases). CDR3 size: 13 residues. V was clipped by 1 base and J by 13 bases, with 13 bases between them. Germline lookup yields CDR1 SGHTA and CDR2 FQGNSA. The CDR3 sequence is CASSLDGIGGLFF. As DNA, the CDR3 is TGTGCCAGCAGCTTAGACGGGATAGGTGGGCTGTTTTTT.

This chain connects TRBV30 to TRBJ1-1; D possibly corresponds to TRBD1 (6 bases). The CDR3 length is 14 residues. The germline V gene has CDR1 GTSNPN and CDR2 SVGIG (reference sequence). Trimming left V 6 bases short and J 4 bases short, with 18 bases between. The CDR3 DNA is TGTGCCTGCCCCCCCACAGGGTTAGGCACTGAAGCTTTCTTT. This gives the protein CACPPTGLGTEAFF.

CDR3 sequence: CATSSQGSGNPREQYF. DNA of the CDR3: TGTGCCACCAGCAGCCAGGGATCCGGAAATCCTCGCGAGCAGTACTTC. The chain recombines TRBV15 with TRBJ2-7; possible D gene TRBD1, 5 bases. Per the germline V gene, CDR1 is LNHNV and CDR2 is YYDKDF (reference sequence). Trimming took off 3 bases at V and 6 bases at J, with 21 bases between the two ends. This CDR3 is built from 16 residues.

The J gene is TRBJ2-5, the V gene TRBV11-3; TRBD2 matches at 7 bases. V shed 5 bases and J 5 bases; nucleotides not matched to a gene: 8. CDR1 is SGHNT, CDR2 YENEEA, per germline. The CDR3 spans 14 residues. The CDR3 DNA reads TGTGCCAGCAGCCCGACTAGCCTGGCGGAGACCCAGTACTTC. Its translation is CASSPTSLAETQYF.

The rearrangement links TRBV4-2 to TRBJ1-2; the match to TRBD1 covers 9 bases. The V segment lost 5 bases and the J segment 8 bases; nucleotides outside the gene matches: 12. Germline V lookup: CDR1 LGHNA, CDR2 YNFKEQ. This CDR3 is 15 amino acids long. CDR3 coding DNA: TGTGCCAGCAGCGGAGGGACAGGGCAATCTGGGGGCTACACCTTC. It yields the protein CASSGGTGQSGGYTF.

The V and J genes are TRBV6-1 and TRBJ2-3, with 9 bases fitting TRBD2. The CDR3 sequence is 15 residues long. Trimming at V came to 2 bases and at J to 5 bases, leaving 5 bases not matched to a gene. Per germline, CDR1 MNHNS and CDR2 SASEGT. The CDR3 DNA is TGTGCCAGCAGTGAACAGCGGGGGGTTCAAGATACGCAGTATTTT. Its translation is CASSEQRGVQDTQYF.

The chain links TRBV18 to TRBJ2-2, with 7 bases lining up with TRBD1. The junction had 6 bases not matched to a gene; V was cut back by 3 bases and J by 2 bases. The germline CDR1 and CDR2 sequences are KGHSH and LQKENI. The CDR3 runs 16 residues. CDR3 DNA sequence: TGTGCCAGCTCACCGCCCGGGACAGCAAACACCGGGGAGCTGTTTTTT. It translates to CASSPPGTANTGELFF. Based on the CDR3 plus reference TRBV18 and TRBJ2-2, the full variable domain is NAGVMQNPRHLVRRRGQEARLRCSPMKGHSHVYWYRQLPEEGLKFMVYLQKENIIDESGMPKERFSAEFPKEGPSILRIQQVVRGDSAAYFCASSPPGTANTGELFFGEGSRLTVL.